This TCR beta chain was captured by sequencing in a study of T cell responses to AZD1222 COVID-19 vaccine. The V end was cut by 4 bases, the J end by 1 base, with 7 bases between. The CDR3 covers 13 residues. Repertoires were generated with immunoSEQ multiplex PCR, while TCRdb's copy carries only in-frame clones and drops some. The sample records about 130,000 clones, about 89% being singletons. The study's findings and limits: Repertoire sampling occurred only after the peak T cell response.

Turning to this clone: Its target is unknown.

The sequenced sample was peripheral blood, obtained on day 0 of AZD1222 vaccination. The chain joins TRBV12-3 or TRBV12-4 to TRBJ1-1; D gene unclear. The clonotype originates from an adult in good health. This CDR3 reads CASSSMANTEAFF. CDR3 DNA sequence: TGTGCCAGCAGTTCCATGGCGAACACTGAAGCTTTCTTT.